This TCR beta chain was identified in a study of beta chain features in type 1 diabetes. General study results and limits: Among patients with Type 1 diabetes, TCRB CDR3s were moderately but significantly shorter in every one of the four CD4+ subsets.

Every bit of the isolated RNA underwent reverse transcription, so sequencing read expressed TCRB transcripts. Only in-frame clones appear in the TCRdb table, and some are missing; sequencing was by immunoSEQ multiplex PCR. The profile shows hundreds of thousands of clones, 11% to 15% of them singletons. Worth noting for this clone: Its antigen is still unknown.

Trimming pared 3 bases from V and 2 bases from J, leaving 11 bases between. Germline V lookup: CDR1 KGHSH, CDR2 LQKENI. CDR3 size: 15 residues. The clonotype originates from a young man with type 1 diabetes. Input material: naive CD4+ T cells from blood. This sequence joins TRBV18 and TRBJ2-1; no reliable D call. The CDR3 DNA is TGTGCCAGCTCACCGGTCGCAGGAGCCTACAATGAGCAGTTCTTC. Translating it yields CASSPVAGAYNEQFF.